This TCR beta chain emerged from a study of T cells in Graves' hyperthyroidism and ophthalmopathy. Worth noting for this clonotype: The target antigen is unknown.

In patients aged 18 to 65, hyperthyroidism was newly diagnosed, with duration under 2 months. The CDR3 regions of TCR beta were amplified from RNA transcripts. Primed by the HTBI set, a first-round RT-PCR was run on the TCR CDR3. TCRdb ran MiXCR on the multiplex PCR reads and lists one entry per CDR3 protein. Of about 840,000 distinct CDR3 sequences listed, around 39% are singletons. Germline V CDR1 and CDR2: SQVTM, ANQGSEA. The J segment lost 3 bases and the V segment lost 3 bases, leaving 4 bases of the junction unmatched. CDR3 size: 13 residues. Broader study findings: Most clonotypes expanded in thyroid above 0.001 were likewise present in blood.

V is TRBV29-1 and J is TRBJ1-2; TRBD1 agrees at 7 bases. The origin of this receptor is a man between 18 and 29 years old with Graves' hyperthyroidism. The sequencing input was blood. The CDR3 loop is CSVEGQYHYGYTF. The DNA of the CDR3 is TGCAGCGTTGAGGGACAGTACCACTATGGCTACACCTTC.